The 17 T cell receptor beta chains below all came from one sample that was sequenced in a study of Ad26.COV2.S vaccination and SARS-CoV-2 variants. Assay: immunoSEQ multiplex PCR; the TCRdb copy retains only in-frame clones and omits some. The sample yields hundreds of thousands of clones, 80% to 95% seen once. Treatment given: over 15 received Ad26.COV2.S at low or high dose, single or two shots; five or six received placebo; per-sample allocation not given. The samples date from day 63 after the first vaccine or placebo injection. This sample comprised peripheral blood, obtained in a trial of Ad26.COV2.S vaccine versus placebo. These receptors were obtained from a person aged 18-65 years who received the Ad26.COV2.S COVID-19 vaccine or a placebo.

This clone has a single count. This chain links TRBV7-2 with TRBJ2-5; 7 bases fit TRBD1. This CDR3 spans 15 amino acids. Germline CDR1 SGHTA, CDR2 FQGNSA. V shed 1 base and J 5 bases; nucleotides not matched to a gene: 7. The CDR3 region has the DNA TGTGCCAGCAGCTTAGGAGGGGGCCCCTTCGAGACCCAGTACTTC. Its translation is CASSLGGGPFETQYF. Full variable domain (outside the CDR3, taken from reference TRBV7-2 and TRBJ2-5): GAGVSQSPSNKVTEKGKDVELRCDPISGHTALYWYRQSLGQGLEFLIYFQGNSAPDKSGLPSDRFSAERTGGSVSTLTIQRTQQEDSAVYLCASSLGGGPFETQYFGPGTRLLVL.

Only one count was recorded for this clone. V usage is TRBV28 and J usage is TRBJ2-1, with 14 nucleotides matching TRBD2. The CDR3 loop spans 14 amino acids. From germline, CDR1 is MDHEN and CDR2 SYDVKM. V trimming: 6 bases; J trimming: 12 bases; junction bases outside the gene matches: 7. The DNA of the CDR3 is TGTGCCAGCAGCGCCGGGACTAGCGGGGGACGGCAGTTCTTC. Translating it yields CASSAGTSGGRQFF.

The chain uses TRBV18 and TRBJ2-7, with D uncertain. Trimming left V 5 bases short and J 5 bases short, with 7 bases between. This CDR3 has 11 amino acids. Germline V gene lookup returns CDR1 KGHSH and CDR2 LQKENI. Written as DNA, the CDR3 is TGTGCCAGCTCAGGCGAAAACGAGCAGTACTTC. Its protein product is CASSGENEQYF. Complete variable domain (other parts from reference TRBV18 and TRBJ2-7): NAGVMQNPRHLVRRRGQEARLRCSPMKGHSHVYWYRQLPEEGLKFMVYLQKENIIDESGMPKERFSAEFPKEGPSILRIQQVVRGDSAAYFCASSGENEQYFGPGTRLTVT.

The rearrangement links TRBV6-5 to TRBJ2-2, with D perhaps TRBD2 (6 bases). The CDR3 is 15 residues long. The V gene's germline CDR1 is MNHEY and CDR2 SVGAGI. Trimming pared 6 bases from V and 1 base from J, leaving 12 bases between. This chain's CDR3 is CASSRQGLNTGELFF. The CDR3 nucleotides read TGTGCCAGCAGCCGTCAGGGACTGAACACCGGGGAGCTGTTTTTT.

This chain links TRBV5-6 with TRBJ2-1; TRBD2 might be the D (5 bases). Germline V gene sequence: CDR1 SGHDT, CDR2 YYEEEE. This CDR3 region has 12 residues. Trimming left V 2 bases short and J 9 bases short, with 9 bases between. The CDR3 protein is CASSFVGSEQFF. The CDR3 coding sequence is TGTGCCAGCAGCTTCGTAGGGAGTGAGCAGTTCTTC. Full variable domain (rest looked up from reference TRBV5-6 and TRBJ2-1): DAGVTQSPTHLIKTRGQQVTLRCSPKSGHDTVSWYQQALGQGPQFIFQYYEEEERQRGNFPDRFSGHQFPNYSSELNVNALLLGDSALYLCASSFVGSEQFFGPGTRLTVL.

V and J are TRBV9 and TRBJ2-5; the match to TRBD1 covers 9 bases. This CDR3 spans 17 amino acids. V shed 3 bases and J 5 bases; nucleotides not matched to a gene: 14. Germline V lookup: CDR1 SGDLS, CDR2 YYNGEE. The CDR3 sequence is CASSDRPGQGFSETQYF. For the CDR3, the DNA is TGTGCCAGCAGCGACCGACCGGGACAGGGCTTCAGCGAGACCCAGTACTTC.

The CDR3: CATSRVQILNTGELFF. As DNA, the CDR3 is TGTGCCACCAGCAGGGTACAGATTTTGAACACCGGGGAGCTGTTTTTT. V gene TRBV15 combines with J gene TRBJ2-2, with D hard to call. Trimming shortened V by 3 bases and J by 1 base, and 12 bases separated the two germline ends. Germline-derived CDR1 and CDR2 are LNHNV and YYDKDF (reference sequence). The CDR3 has 16 amino acids.

The chain joins TRBV27 to TRBJ2-2; weak D call: TRBD1 (5 bases). V lost 10 bases and J lost 3, with 18 bases in between. Germline lookup yields CDR1 MNHEY and CDR2 SMNVEV (reference sequence). The CDR3 totals 15 residues. CDR3 sequence reads: CATSLARDHTGELFF. The CDR3 DNA reads TGTGCCACCTCTCTCGCCAGGGATCACACCGGGGAGCTGTTTTTT.

This clone has only one observation. The chain has TRBV11-2 and TRBJ2-5; 9 bases line up with TRBD1. The germline V gene encodes CDR1 SGHAT and CDR2 FQNNGV. V lost 1 base and J lost 2; bases outside the gene matches: 5. The CDR3 spans 16 residues. CDR3 sequence: CASSLVSGTGQETQYF. In DNA form, the CDR3 reads TGTGCCAGCAGCTTAGTGTCCGGGACAGGGCAAGAGACCCAGTACTTC.

This sequence joins TRBV6-5 and TRBJ2-5, with a weak D call TRBD2 (5 bases). Germline CDR1 MNHEY, CDR2 SVGAGI. With 9 bases removed from V and 5 bases from J, the gap between germline ends came to 22 bases. The CDR3 length is 15 residues. The CDR3: CASQVPGLARETQYF. DNA of the CDR3: TGTGCCAGTCAGGTCCCCGGACTCGCTAGGGAGACCCAGTACTTC.

This clone appeared a single time. V is TRBV9 and J is TRBJ1-5; D gene unclear. The CDR3 sequence is 15 residues long. Germline V gene sequence: CDR1 SGDLS, CDR2 YYNGEE. V lost 0 bases and J lost 0, with 7 bases in between. The CDR3 protein is CASSVGGISNQPQHF. The CDR3 DNA reads TGTGCCAGCAGCGTAGGCGGGATTAGCAATCAGCCCCAGCATTTT.

The V call is TRBV7-2, the J call TRBJ2-7, with 7 bases that match TRBD1. The germline V gene encodes CDR1 SGHTA and CDR2 FQGNSA. The ends lost 6 bases at V and 1 base at J; junction bases unmatched: 3. The CDR3 totals 13 residues. CDR3 sequence reads: CASRDRPSYEQYF. CDR3 nucleotides: TGTGCCAGCAGGGACAGGCCATCCTACGAGCAGTACTTC.

This clone was seen just once. The CDR3 DNA is TGTGCCGCACCGGGGGCGCTGGCTAATGAAAAACTGTTTTTT. Amino acids: CAAPGALANEKLFF. This chain links TRBV24-1 with TRBJ1-4; D is perhaps TRBD1 (6 bases). V shed 12 bases and J shed 3 bases, with 16 bases lying between them. The CDR3 spans 14 residues. Germline lookup yields CDR1 KGHDR and CDR2 SFDVKD.

The rearrangement joins TRBV9 to TRBJ2-7; tentative D call: TRBD2 (6 bases). This CDR3 contains 13 residues. Germline-derived CDR1 and CDR2 are SGDLS and YYNGEE. V dropped 0 bases and J dropped 6 bases, with 10 bases sitting between them. CDR3: CASSVVMGGEQYF. The DNA for the CDR3 is TGTGCCAGCAGCGTAGTCATGGGGGGCGAGCAGTACTTC.

The rearrangement joins TRBV2 to TRBJ1-4; no definite D call. CDR1 SNHLY and CDR2 FYNNEI come from the germline V gene. This CDR3 is built from 14 residues. V dropped 7 bases and J dropped 3 bases, with 12 bases sitting between them. CDR3 in DNA: TGTGCCAGCACCCGAGGGATGCCTAATGAAAAACTGTTTTTT. Residues: CASTRGMPNEKLFF.

V and J are TRBV6-4 and TRBJ1-1, with D hard to call. The CDR3 loop spans 14 amino acids. V lost 0 bases, J lost 1 base, and 6 bases lay in between. CDR1 is MRHNA, CDR2 SNTAGT, per germline. CDR3 protein: CASSDSSGNTEAFF. CDR3 nucleotide sequence: TGTGCCAGCAGTGACTCCTCCGGGAACACTGAAGCTTTCTTT.

The chain joins TRBV5-1 to TRBJ1-1; no definite D call. Germline V gene lookup returns CDR1 SGHRS and CDR2 YFSETQ. The CDR3 is 16 residues long. The V end was cut by 0 bases, the J end by 1 base, with 13 bases between. The CDR3 region has the DNA TGCGCCAGCAGCTTGGCAATAGGGCAGGAGAACACTGAAGCTTTCTTT. Translation gives CASSLAIGQENTEAFF. The full variable domain, its missing parts supplied by reference TRBV5-1 and TRBJ1-1, is KAGVTQTPRYLIKTRGQQVTLSCSPISGHRSVSWYQQTPGQGLQFLFEYFSETQRNKGNFPGRFSGRQFSNSRSEMNVSTLELGDSALYLCASSLAIGQENTEAFFGQGTRLTVV.